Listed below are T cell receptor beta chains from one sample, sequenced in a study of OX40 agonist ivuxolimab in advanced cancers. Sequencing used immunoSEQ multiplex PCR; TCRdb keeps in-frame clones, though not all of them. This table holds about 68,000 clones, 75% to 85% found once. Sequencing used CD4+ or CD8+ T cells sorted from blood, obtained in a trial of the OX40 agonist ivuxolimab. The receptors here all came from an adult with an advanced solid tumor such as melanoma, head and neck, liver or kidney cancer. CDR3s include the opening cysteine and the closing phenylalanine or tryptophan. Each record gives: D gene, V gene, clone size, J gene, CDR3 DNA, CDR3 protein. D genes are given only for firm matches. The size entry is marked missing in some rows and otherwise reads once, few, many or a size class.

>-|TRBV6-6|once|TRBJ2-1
TGTGCCAGCAGCACCCTAAGGGAGCAGCAGTTCTTC
CASSTLREQQFF
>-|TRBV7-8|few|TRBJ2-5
TGTGCCAGCAGCGGGGAGGCAGTCCAAGAGACCCAGTACTTC
CASSGEAVQETQYF
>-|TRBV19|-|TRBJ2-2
TGTGCCAGTAAAGCAGGGTTCAACACCGGGGAGCTGTTTTTT
CASKAGFNTGELFF
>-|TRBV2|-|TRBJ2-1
TGTGCCAGCAGTACACAGCAGGCATCCTACAATGAGCAGTTCTTC
CASSTQQASYNEQFF
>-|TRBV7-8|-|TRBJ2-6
TGTGCCAGCAGCACCCGGTTCGCTGGGGCCAACGTCCTGACTTTC
CASSTRFAGANVLTF
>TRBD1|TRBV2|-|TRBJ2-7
TGTGCCAGCAGCTCACCGGGACAGGGCGCCTACGAGCAGTACTTC
CASSSPGQGAYEQYF
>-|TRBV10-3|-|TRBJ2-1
TGTGCCACTCATGAGGATCGGTCCTACAATGAGCAGTTCTTC
CATHEDRSYNEQFF
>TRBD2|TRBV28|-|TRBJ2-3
TGTGCCAGCAGTTTCCTTGTTAGCGGGAGGACCGTAAGCACAGATACGCAGTATTTT
CASSFLVSGRTVSTDTQYF
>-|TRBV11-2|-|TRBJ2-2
TGTGCCAGCAGCTTAGATGGCCCGTCCGGGGAGCTGTTTTTT
CASSLDGPSGELFF
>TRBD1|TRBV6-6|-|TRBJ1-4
TGTGCCAGCAGTTGGGCCCAGGGGGGAGATGAAAAACTGTTTTTT
CASSWAQGGDEKLFF
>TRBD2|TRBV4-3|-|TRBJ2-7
TGCGCCAGCAGCCAAGATCTTGGACTAGCGGGAGGCAAGCAGTACTTC
CASSQDLGLAGGKQYF
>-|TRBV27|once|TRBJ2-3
TGTGCCAGCAGTTTCGTAATCGGAGATACGCAGTATTTT
CASSFVIGDTQYF
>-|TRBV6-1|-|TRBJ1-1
TGTGCCAGCGATTATTTCACTGAAGCTTTCTTT
CASDYFTEAFF
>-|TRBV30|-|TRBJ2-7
TGTGCCTGGAGGGGGTACTCCTACGAGCAGTACTTC
CAWRGYSYEQYF
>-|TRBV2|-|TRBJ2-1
TGTGCCAGCAGTTCTCTAGGGAATGAGCAGTTCTTC
CASSSLGNEQFF
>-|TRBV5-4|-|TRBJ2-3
TGTGCCAGCAGCTTGGATGAGGGCACAGATACGCAGTATTTT
CASSLDEGTDTQYF
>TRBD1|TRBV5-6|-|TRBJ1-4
TGTGCCAGCAGCTTGGAGTATGGACAGGGGGCCCCGGAACTGTTTTTT
CASSLEYGQGAPELFF
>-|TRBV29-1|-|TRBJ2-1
TGCAGCGTTTCTGGCACTGAGCAGTTCTTC
CSVSGTEQFF
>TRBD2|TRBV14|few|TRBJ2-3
TGTGCCAGCAGCCAATTGAGCGGGAGGGTACATACGCAGTATTTT
CASSQLSGRVHTQYF
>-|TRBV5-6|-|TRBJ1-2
TGTGCCAGCAGCTTGGGTATGTGGGGACCTGAGGCCTATGGCTACACCTTC
CASSLGMWGPEAYGYTF
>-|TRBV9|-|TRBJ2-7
TGTGCCAGCAGATTCTCAACTTATGGGGGCTACGAGCAGTACTTC
CASRFSTYGGYEQYF
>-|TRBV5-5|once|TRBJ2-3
TGTGCCAGCAGCTTGGCCTGGGGTAGCTCGCGGGTGGATACGCAGTATTTT
CASSLAWGSSRVDTQYF
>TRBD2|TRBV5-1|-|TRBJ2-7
TGCGCCAGCAGCTTGTGGGGAGAAAGCGGGAACAACGAGCAGTACTTC
CASSLWGESGNNEQYF
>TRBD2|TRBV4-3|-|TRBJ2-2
TGCGCCAGCAGCTGGAGCGGGAGAACCGGGGAGCTGTTTTTT
CASSWSGRTGELFF
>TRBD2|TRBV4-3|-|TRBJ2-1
TGCGCCAGCAGCCTCGGGACTAGCGGGACCTACAATGAGCAGTTCTTC
CASSLGTSGTYNEQFF
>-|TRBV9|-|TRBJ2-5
TGTGCCAGCAGCGTGGGGACGGAAGAGACCCAGTACTTC
CASSVGTEETQYF
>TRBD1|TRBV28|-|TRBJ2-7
TGTGCCAGCAGCTCAAGTCAGGGGACAGGGCCTCGAAAGTTC
CASSSSQGTGPRKF
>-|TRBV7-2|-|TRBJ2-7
TGTGCCAGCAGCTCCCAGGGCCCCTACGAGCAGTACTTC
CASSSQGPYEQYF